The 22 T cell receptor beta chains below come from one sample, sequenced in a study of control samples from healthy donors and cancer patients. Sequencing used immunoSEQ multiplex PCR; TCRdb keeps in-frame clones, though not all of them. The sample has approximately 79,000 clones; 89% are singletons. The sample consisted of blood. The receptors originated from a man aged 50 or older in good health.

This chain joins TRBV5-6 and TRBJ1-3; D uncertain. The CDR3 length is 16 residues. V was shortened by 5 bases and J by 0 bases, with 15 bases between the two germline ends. Looked up from germline, CDR1 is SGHDT and CDR2 is YYEEEE. CDR3 in amino acids: CASRPMRESSGNTIYF. The CDR3 bases are TGTGCCAGCAGACCGATGCGGGAGAGCTCTGGAAACACCATATATTTT.

A few counts support this clone. The V and J genes are TRBV9 and TRBJ1-1; no clear D gene. V lost 0 bases and J 4 bases, leaving 7 bases between the germline ends. Per germline, CDR1 SGDLS and CDR2 YYNGEE. This CDR3 has 13 amino acids. CDR3 residues: CASSVGWGTEAFF. The CDR3 DNA reads TGTGCCAGCAGCGTAGGGTGGGGCACTGAAGCTTTCTTT.

The chain combines TRBV7-9 with TRBJ2-3; 7 bases fit TRBD2. The CDR3 runs 18 residues. In germline, CDR1 is SEHNR, CDR2 FQNEAQ (reference sequence). V shed 0 bases and J 4 bases; nucleotides not matched to a gene: 13. CDR3 in DNA: TGTGCCAGCAGCTTAGCGGCATCAGGACTAGTGCATCCAGATACGCAGTATTTT. This sequence encodes CASSLAASGLVHPDTQYF. Full variable domain (rest looked up from reference TRBV7-9 and TRBJ2-3): DTGVSQNPRHKITKRGQNVTFRCDPISEHNRLYWYRQTLGQGPEFLTYFQNEAQLEKSRLLSDRFSAERPKGSFSTLEIQRTEQGDSAMYLCASSLAASGLVHPDTQYFGPGTRLTVL.

CDR3 DNA: TGTGCCAGCAGTGAACAGGGCCCGTCCTACGAGCAGTACTTC. It yields the protein CASSEQGPSYEQYF. The chain combines TRBV2 with TRBJ2-7; tentatively, D is TRBD1 (5 bases). Germline V gives CDR1 SNHLY, CDR2 FYNNEI. The CDR3 loop spans 14 amino acids. V lost 2 bases, J lost 1 base, and 9 bases lay in between.

V is TRBV6-5 and J is TRBJ1-1; D is unclear. From germline, CDR1 is MNHEY and CDR2 SVGAGI. CDR3 length: 14 amino acids. With 5 bases removed from V and 10 bases from J, the gap between germline ends came to 20 bases. The CDR3 region is CASSPSPTMPRAFF. DNA for the CDR3: TGTGCCAGCAGTCCCTCGCCTACGATGCCCAGAGCTTTCTTT.

The chain employs TRBV14 and TRBJ1-3; TRBD1 aligns across 7 bases. The CDR3 consists of 18 residues. CDR1 is SGHDN, CDR2 FVKESK, per germline. Trimming removed 3 bases from V and 2 bases from J; junction bases left unmatched: 13. The CDR3 spells CASSHPVGGRTPGNTIYF. The CDR3 DNA reads as TGTGCCAGCAGCCACCCGGTAGGGGGCCGCACCCCTGGAAACACCATATATTTT.

The chain combines TRBV5-4 with TRBJ2-5, with 7 bases that match TRBD2. Germline CDR1 is SGHNT and CDR2 is YYREEE (reference sequence). This CDR3 comprises 16 residues. Germline trimming cut 2 bases from V and 5 bases from J; bases unmatched to any gene: 12. CDR3 in DNA: TGTGCCAGCAGCTTCGGACTAGTTGGCTTCGGGGAGACCCAGTACTTC. Protein product: CASSFGLVGFGETQYF. Combining the CDR3 with reference TRBV5-4 and TRBJ2-5 gives the whole variable domain ETGVTQSPTHLIKTRGQQVTLRCSSQSGHNTVSWYQQALGQGPQFIFQYYREEENGRGNFPPRFSGLQFPNYSSELNVNALELDDSALYLCASSFGLVGFGETQYFGPGTRLLVL.

The V gene is TRBV6-4, the J gene TRBJ1-1; D ambiguous. V dropped 6 bases and J dropped 1 base, with 9 bases sitting between them. The CDR3 has 13 amino acids. Germline values: CDR1 MRHNA, CDR2 SNTAGT. CDR3 amino acids: CASRKVENTEAFF. CDR3 nucleotides: TGTGCCAGCAGAAAGGTGGAGAACACTGAAGCTTTCTTT.

As DNA, the CDR3 is TGTGCCTGGAGTTTGGGACGGGTGAACACTGAAGCTTTCTTT. Amino acids: CAWSLGRVNTEAFF. The chain carries TRBV30 and TRBJ1-1; TRBD1 might be the D (5 bases). V was clipped by 2 bases and J by 0 bases, with 10 bases between them. This CDR3 is built from 14 residues. Germline values: CDR1 GTSNPN, CDR2 SVGIG (reference sequence).

The chain recombines TRBV11-2 with TRBJ1-1; the D gene is possibly TRBD1 (6 bases). V gave up 9 bases and J gave up 0 bases, with 17 bases separating them. This CDR3 contains 15 residues. CDR1 and CDR2 (germline): SGHAT, FQNNGV. The CDR3 DNA sequence: TGTGCCAGTTTACAGGGTTCGTATATGAACACTGAAGCTTTCTTT. Translation: CASLQGSYMNTEAFF.

This clone was seen just once. The gene calls are TRBV18 and TRBJ2-3; D may be TRBD1 (5 bases). CDR1 is KGHSH, CDR2 LQKENI, per germline. This CDR3 has 16 residues. V gave up 6 bases and J gave up 2 bases, with 18 bases separating them. The CDR3 here is CASSQSLAGITDTQYF. The CDR3 nucleotides read TGTGCCAGCTCCCAGTCGTTGGCAGGGATCACAGATACGCAGTATTTT. The full variable domain, with the rest looked up from reference TRBV18 and TRBJ2-3, is NAGVMQNPRHLVRRRGQEARLRCSPMKGHSHVYWYRQLPEEGLKFMVYLQKENIIDESGMPKERFSAEFPKEGPSILRIQQVVRGDSAAYFCASSQSLAGITDTQYFGPGTRLTVL.

The chain has TRBV7-8 and TRBJ1-2; 11 nucleotides agree with TRBD1. Germline loops: CDR1 SGHVS, CDR2 FQNEAQ. The CDR3 loop spans 16 amino acids. The ends lost 4 bases at V and 7 bases at J; junction bases unmatched: 11. CDR3 protein: CASSSTGTGGAGGYTF. CDR3 bases: TGTGCCAGCAGCTCAACCGGGACAGGGGGAGCGGGTGGCTACACCTTC.

This clone was counted between two and nine times. The V and J genes are TRBV30 and TRBJ1-6; tentative D call: TRBD1 (6 bases). Germline V CDR1 and CDR2: GTSNPN, SVGIG (reference sequence). V dropped 8 bases and J dropped 10 bases, with 18 bases sitting between them. The CDR3 length is 13 residues. CDR3 nucleotide sequence: TGTGCCAGAGGAAGGGGGGGGATATCACCCCTCCACTTT. Translated, it gives CARGRGGISPLHF.

The chain combines TRBV7-3 with TRBJ2-2; weak D call: TRBD1 (6 bases). Germline loops: CDR1 SGHTA, CDR2 FQGTGA. The CDR3 extends over 15 amino acids. The V end was cut by 2 bases, the J end by 4 bases, with 11 bases between. The CDR3 here is CASSLSGGTTGELFF. CDR3 sequence (DNA): TGTGCCAGCAGCTTATCTGGGGGCACCACCGGGGAGCTGTTTTTT.

The genes are TRBV7-9 and TRBJ1-4; maybe TRBD1 (6 bases). This CDR3 has 14 residues. Trimming cost V 2 bases and J 10 bases, with 14 bases left between them. Germline CDR1 and CDR2: SEHNR and FQNEAQ (reference sequence). As DNA, the CDR3 is TGTGCCAGCAGCTTATGGGCAGGGGCAGGAAAACTGTTTTTT. This translates into CASSLWAGAGKLFF.

The chain employs TRBV10-3 and TRBJ2-7; D unclear. Per the germline V gene, CDR1 is ENHRY and CDR2 is SYGVKD. The CDR3 runs 15 residues. The V end was cut by 5 bases, the J end by 0 bases, with 14 bases between. The DNA of the CDR3 is TGTGCCATCAGTTCTTCACCATCCCGCTCCTACGAGCAGTACTTC. Translating it yields CAISSSPSRSYEQYF.

This clone was recorded once. The genes are TRBV3-1 (or the pseudogene TRBV3-2) and TRBJ1-3, with 7 bases fitting TRBD1. The CDR3 loop spans 16 amino acids. After removal of 4 bases from V and 4 bases from J, the junction contained 10 bases not matched to a gene. CDR1 is LGHDT, CDR2 YNNKEL, per germline (reference sequence). CDR3 loop: CASSPATQGVGNTIYF. The CDR3 nucleotides are TGTGCCAGCAGCCCTGCAACGCAGGGGGTGGGAAACACCATATATTTT.

This chain joins TRBV9 and TRBJ1-2; a possible D gene is TRBD1 (6 bases). Per germline, CDR1 SGDLS and CDR2 YYNGEE. Trimming took 3 bases from V and 8 from J, leaving 14 bases between them. The CDR3 totals 13 residues. The CDR3 is CASSGGQLRGYTF. The CDR3 DNA is TGTGCCAGCAGCGGAGGACAGCTACGGGGCTACACCTTC.

The chain combines TRBV11-1 with TRBJ2-5; a possible D gene is TRBD1 (5 bases). The CDR3 is 16 amino acids. V was shortened by 4 bases and J by 4 bases, with 19 bases between the two germline ends. Germline V gene sequence: CDR1 SGHAT, CDR2 FQDESV (reference sequence). The CDR3 bases are TGTGCCAGCAGCTGGTTCCGGACACGGTCGGGAGAGACCCAGTACTTC. Protein sequence: CASSWFRTRSGETQYF.

The chain employs TRBV7-9 and TRBJ1-5, with a tentative D call TRBD1 (5 bases). Germline V gene lookup returns CDR1 SEHNR and CDR2 FQNEAQ (reference sequence). V shed 5 bases and J shed 6 bases, with 14 bases lying between them. The CDR3 runs 14 residues. Here the CDR3 reads CASSPQGIGQPQHF. CDR3 sequence (DNA): TGTGCCAGCAGCCCTCAGGGAATTGGTCAGCCCCAGCATTTT.

The chain couples TRBV6-2 or TRBV6-3 to TRBJ2-7; D may be TRBD1 or TRBD2 (6 bases each). The CDR3 extends over 14 amino acids. Germline assignment: CDR1 MNHEY and CDR2 SVGEGT. The ends were cut back, 6 bases at V and 7 bases at J, with 19 bases in the middle. The CDR3 here is CASSWWGAGNEQYF. The CDR3 DNA follows: TGTGCCAGCAGCTGGTGGGGGGCCGGGAATGAGCAGTACTTC.

V gene TRBV15 combines with J gene TRBJ1-4; possibly TRBD1 for D (5 bases). CDR1 LNHNV and CDR2 YYDKDF come from the germline V gene (reference sequence). This CDR3 has 14 residues. The V gene lost 5 bases and the J gene lost 8 bases, with 15 bases spanning the gap. The CDR3 coding sequence is TGTGCCACCAGCCAGGGAAGCGGGTGGGAAAAACTGTTTTTT. Its translation is CATSQGSGWEKLFF. Variable domain in full (rest from reference TRBV15 and TRBJ1-4): DAMVIQNPRYQVTQFGKPVTLSCSQTLNHNVMYWYQQKSSQAPKLLFHYYDKDFNNEADTPDNFQSRRPNTSFCFLDIRSPGLGDTAMYLCATSQGSGWEKLFFGSGTQLSVL.